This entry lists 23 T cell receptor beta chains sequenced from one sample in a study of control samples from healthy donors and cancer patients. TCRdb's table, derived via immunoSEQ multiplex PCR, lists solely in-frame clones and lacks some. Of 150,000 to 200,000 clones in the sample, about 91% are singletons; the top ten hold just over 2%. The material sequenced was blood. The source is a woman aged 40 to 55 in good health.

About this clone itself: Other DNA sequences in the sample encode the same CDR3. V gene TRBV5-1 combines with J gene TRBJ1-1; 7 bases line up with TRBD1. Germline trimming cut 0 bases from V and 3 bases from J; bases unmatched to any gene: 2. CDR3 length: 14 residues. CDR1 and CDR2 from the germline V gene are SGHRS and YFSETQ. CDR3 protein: CASSLAGGDTEAFF. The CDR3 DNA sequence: TGCGCCAGCAGCTTGGCAGGGGGGGACACTGAAGCTTTCTTT.

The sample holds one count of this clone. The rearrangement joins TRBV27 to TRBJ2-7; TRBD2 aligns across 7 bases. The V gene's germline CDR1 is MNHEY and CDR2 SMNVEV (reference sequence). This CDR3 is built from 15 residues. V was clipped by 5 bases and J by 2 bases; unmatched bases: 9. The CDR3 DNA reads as TGTGCCAGCAGTCCCCCGGGGGGAGCCCCCTACGAGCAGTACTTC. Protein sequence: CASSPPGGAPYEQYF.

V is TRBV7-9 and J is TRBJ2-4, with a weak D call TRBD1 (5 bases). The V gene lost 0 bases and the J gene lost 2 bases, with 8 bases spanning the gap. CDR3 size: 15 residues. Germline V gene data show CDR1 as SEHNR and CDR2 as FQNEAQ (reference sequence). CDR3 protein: CASSLAGDPKNIQYF. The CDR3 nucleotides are TGTGCCAGCAGCTTAGCAGGGGATCCCAAAAACATTCAGTACTTC.

The CDR3 DNA sequence: TGCGCCAGCAGCTTGGAGGGCAGGGCCAACACCGGGGAGCTGTTTTTT. It yields the protein CASSLEGRANTGELFF. V usage is TRBV5-1 and J usage is TRBJ2-2; a weak D match, TRBD1 (5 bases). Germline CDR1 is SGHRS and CDR2 is YFSETQ. Deletions cut 0 bases from V and 2 bases from J, with 11 bases between. CDR3 length: 16 residues. The whole variable domain, remainder taken from reference TRBV5-1 and TRBJ2-2, is KAGVTQTPRYLIKTRGQQVTLSCSPISGHRSVSWYQQTPGQGLQFLFEYFSETQRNKGNFPGRFSGRQFSNSRSEMNVSTLELGDSALYLCASSLEGRANTGELFFGEGSRLTVL.

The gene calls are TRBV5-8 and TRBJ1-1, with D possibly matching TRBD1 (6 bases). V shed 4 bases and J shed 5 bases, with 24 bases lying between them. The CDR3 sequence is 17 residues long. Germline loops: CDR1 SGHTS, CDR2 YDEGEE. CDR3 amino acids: CASSLGTYPSLWTEAFF. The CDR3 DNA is TGTGCCAGCAGCCTTGGGACATATCCCTCCTTGTGGACTGAAGCTTTCTTT.

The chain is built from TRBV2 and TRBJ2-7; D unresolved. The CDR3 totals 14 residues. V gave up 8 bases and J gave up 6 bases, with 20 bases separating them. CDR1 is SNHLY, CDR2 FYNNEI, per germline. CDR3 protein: CASGPDGPPGEQYF. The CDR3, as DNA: TGTGCCAGCGGGCCGGACGGGCCCCCCGGCGAGCAGTACTTC. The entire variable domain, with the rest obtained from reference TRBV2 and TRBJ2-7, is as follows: EPEVTQTPSHQVTQMGQEVILRCVPISNHLYFYWYRQILGQKVEFLVSFYNNEISEKSEIFDDQFSVERPDGSNFTLKIRSTKLEDSAMYFCASGPDGPPGEQYFGPGTRLTVT.

CDR3 sequence (DNA): TGTGCCAGCAGTTACTCTCGGACTGGGGCCGGCACTGAAGCTTTCTTT. Residues: CASSYSRTGAGTEAFF. The chain carries TRBV6-5 and TRBJ1-1, with D maybe TRBD1 (5 bases). This CDR3 has 16 amino acids. The V end was cut by 0 bases, the J end by 4 bases, with 15 bases between. Germline V gene data show CDR1 as MNHEY and CDR2 as SVGAGI.

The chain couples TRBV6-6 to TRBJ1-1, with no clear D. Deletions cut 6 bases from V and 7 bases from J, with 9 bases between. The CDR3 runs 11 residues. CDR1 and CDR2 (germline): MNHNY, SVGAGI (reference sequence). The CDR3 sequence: CASSFGYEAFF. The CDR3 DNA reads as TGTGCCAGCAGCTTTGGCTATGAAGCTTTCTTT.

In DNA, the CDR3 is TGTGCCACCAGCAGAGATGGGCACTATGGCTACACCTTC. Its translation is CATSRDGHYGYTF. This sequence joins TRBV15 and TRBJ1-2; no clear D. Germline CDR1 reads LNHNV; CDR2 reads YYDKDF (reference sequence). This CDR3 comprises 13 residues. The V and J ends lost 0 bases and 3 bases respectively, with 5 bases between them.

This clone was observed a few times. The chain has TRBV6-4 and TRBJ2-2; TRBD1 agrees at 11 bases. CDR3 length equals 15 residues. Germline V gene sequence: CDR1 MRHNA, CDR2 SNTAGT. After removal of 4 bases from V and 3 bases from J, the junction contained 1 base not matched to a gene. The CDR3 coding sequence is TGTGCCAGCAGTGCGGGACAGGGGGACACCGGGGAGCTGTTTTTT. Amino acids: CASSAGQGDTGELFF.

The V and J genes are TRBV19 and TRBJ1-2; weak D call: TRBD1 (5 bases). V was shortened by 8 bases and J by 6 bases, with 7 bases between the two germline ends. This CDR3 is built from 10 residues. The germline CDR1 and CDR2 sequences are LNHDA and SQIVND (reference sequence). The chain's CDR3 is CASRDHGYTF. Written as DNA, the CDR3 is TGTGCCAGTCGGGACCATGGCTACACCTTC.

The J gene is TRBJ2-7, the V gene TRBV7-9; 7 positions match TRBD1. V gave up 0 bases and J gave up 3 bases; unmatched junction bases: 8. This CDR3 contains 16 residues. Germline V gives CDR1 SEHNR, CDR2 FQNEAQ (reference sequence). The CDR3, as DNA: TGTGCCAGCAGCTTAGCGTTCGACAGGGAAGACTACGAGCAGTACTTC. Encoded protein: CASSLAFDREDYEQYF.

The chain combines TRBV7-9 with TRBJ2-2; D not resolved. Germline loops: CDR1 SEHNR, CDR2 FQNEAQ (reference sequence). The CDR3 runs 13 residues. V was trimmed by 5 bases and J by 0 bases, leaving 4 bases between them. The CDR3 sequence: CASSLPNTGELFF. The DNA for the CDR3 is TGTGCCAGCAGCCTACCGAACACCGGGGAGCTGTTTTTT.

This CDR3 reads CASSQDSSSPLHF. For the CDR3, the DNA is TGCGCCAGCAGCCAAGATAGTAGTTCACCCCTCCACTTT. The V call is TRBV4-1, the J call TRBJ1-6, with D uncertain. Germline values: CDR1 MGHRA, CDR2 YSYEKL. Trimming left V 0 bases short and J 9 bases short, with 6 bases between. This CDR3 region has 13 residues.

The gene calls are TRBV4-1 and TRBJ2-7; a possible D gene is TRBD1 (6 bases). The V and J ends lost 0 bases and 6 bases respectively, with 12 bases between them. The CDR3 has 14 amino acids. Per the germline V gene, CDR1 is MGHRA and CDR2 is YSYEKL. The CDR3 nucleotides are TGCGCCAGCAGCCAAGAGCCACAGGGAACCGAGCAGTACTTC. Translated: CASSQEPQGTEQYF.

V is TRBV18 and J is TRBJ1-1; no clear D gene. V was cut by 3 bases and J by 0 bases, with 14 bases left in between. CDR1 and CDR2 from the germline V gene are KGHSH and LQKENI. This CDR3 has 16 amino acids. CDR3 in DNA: TGTGCCAGCTCACCTTTGGCGACAACGATGAACACTGAAGCTTTCTTT. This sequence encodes CASSPLATTMNTEAFF.

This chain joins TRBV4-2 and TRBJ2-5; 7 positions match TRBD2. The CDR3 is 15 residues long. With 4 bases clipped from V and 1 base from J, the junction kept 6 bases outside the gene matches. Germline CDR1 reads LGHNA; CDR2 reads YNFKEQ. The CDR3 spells CASSLQAGSQETQYF. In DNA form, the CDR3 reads TGTGCCAGCAGCCTTCAAGCGGGGAGCCAAGAGACCCAGTACTTC.

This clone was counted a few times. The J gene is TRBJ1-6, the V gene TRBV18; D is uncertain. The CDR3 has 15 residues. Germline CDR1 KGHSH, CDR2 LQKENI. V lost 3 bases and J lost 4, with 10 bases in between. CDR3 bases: TGTGCCAGCTCACCGGCGGGGAGATATAATTCACCCCTCCACTTT. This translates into CASSPAGRYNSPLHF.

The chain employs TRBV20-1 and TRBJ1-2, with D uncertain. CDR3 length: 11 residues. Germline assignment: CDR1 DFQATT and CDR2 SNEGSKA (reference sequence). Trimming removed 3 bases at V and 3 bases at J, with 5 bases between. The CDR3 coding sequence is TGCAGTGCTAGGAACGACTATGGCTACACCTTC. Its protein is CSARNDYGYTF.

DNA of the CDR3: TGTGCCAGCAGTGGGGGAGAGGAAAAACTGTTTTTT. This codes for CASSGGEEKLFF. The chain recombines TRBV2 with TRBJ1-4, with D unresolved. CDR1 is SNHLY, CDR2 FYNNEI, per germline. The V end lost 4 bases, the J end lost 8 bases, and 8 bases lay between the germline ends. CDR3 length: 12 residues.

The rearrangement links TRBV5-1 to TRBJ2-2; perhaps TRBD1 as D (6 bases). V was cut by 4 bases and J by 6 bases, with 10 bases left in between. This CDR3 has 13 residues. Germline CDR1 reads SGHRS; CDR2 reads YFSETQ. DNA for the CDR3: TGCGCCAGCAGCGGAACAGGGCCCGGGGAGCTGTTTTTT. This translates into CASSGTGPGELFF.

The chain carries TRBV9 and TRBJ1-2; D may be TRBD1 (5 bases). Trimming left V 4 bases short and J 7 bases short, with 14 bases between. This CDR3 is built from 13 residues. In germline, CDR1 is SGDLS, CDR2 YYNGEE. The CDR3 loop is CASSHGTTIGYTF. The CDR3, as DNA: TGTGCCAGCAGCCACGGGACGACCATTGGCTACACCTTC.

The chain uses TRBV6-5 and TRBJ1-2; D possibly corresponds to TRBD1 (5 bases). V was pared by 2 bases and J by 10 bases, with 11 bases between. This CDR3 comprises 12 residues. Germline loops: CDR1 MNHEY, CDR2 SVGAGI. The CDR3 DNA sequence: TGTGCCAGCAGTTACCAACAGGATTCCTACACCTTC. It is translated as CASSYQQDSYTF.